This T cell receptor beta chain comes out of a study of T cells in Graves' hyperthyroidism and ophthalmopathy. TCR beta CDR3 region amplification was performed from RNA transcripts. First-round RT-PCR of the TCR CDR3 relied on the HTBI primer set. TCRdb fed the multiplex PCR reads into MiXCR, producing one record per CDR3 protein. Counted here are 460,000 or so distinct CDR3 sequences, around an eighth occurring once; the ten biggest clones make up less than 20%. Germline V gene lookup returns CDR1 DFQATT and CDR2 SNEGSKA (reference sequence). This CDR3 has 15 residues. V shed 5 bases, J shed 5 bases, and the junction held 14 bases outside the gene matches. The sample holds a few counts of this clonotype.

V gene TRBV20-1 combines with J gene TRBJ2-5; 7 nucleotides match TRBD1. Source material: blood. This TCR was recovered from a woman between 18 and 29 years old with Graves' hyperthyroidism. CDR3 nucleotides: TGCAGTGCTTCACAGGGGTTTATCCAATCGGAGACCCAGTACTTC. This sequence encodes CSASQGFIQSETQYF.